The sequence of this T cell receptor beta chain was determined in a study of OX40 agonist ivuxolimab in advanced cancers. Across the study: Patients received ivuxolimab, an agonistic anti-OX40 (CD134) antibody.

The junction had 7 bases not matched to a gene; V was cut back by 4 bases and J by 4 bases. Germline V gene lookup returns CDR1 SGDLS and CDR2 YYNGEE. This CDR3 has 16 amino acids. Libraries were prepared by immunoSEQ multiplex PCR; TCRdb keeps only in-frame clonotypes and omits some of them. This table has roughly 75,000 clones, roughly nine tenths appearing once. The input for sequencing was CD4+ or CD8+ T cells sorted from blood, taken in a trial of the OX40 agonist ivuxolimab. The V and J genes are TRBV9 and TRBJ2-2; TRBD2 matches at 10 bases. The sequence came from an adult with an advanced solid tumor such as melanoma, head and neck, liver or kidney cancer. The CDR3 spells CASSLSSGRSTGELFF. CDR3 DNA sequence: TGTGCCAGCAGCCTTTCTAGCGGGAGATCCACCGGGGAGCTGTTTTTT. Complete variable domain (other parts from reference TRBV9 and TRBJ2-2): DSGVTQTPKHLITATGQRVTLRCSPRSGDLSVYWYQQSLDQGLQFLIQYYNGEERAKGNILERFSAQQFPDLHSELNLSSLELGDSALYFCASSLSSGRSTGELFFGEGSRLTVL.